The 22 T cell receptor beta chains listed next were all sequenced from one sample in a study of blood T cell repertoires in COVID-19 (dated by TCRdb to about 2020). Library method: the immunoSEQ multiplex PCR assay. Imported from immuneACCESS, the table was reduced by TCRdb to in-frame sequences with V and J called. These copies leave out some clones; in studies compared against another copy, an unresolved V gene accounts for under half, and the cause of the remainder is not known. The sample includes approximately 440,000 clones, with 87% observed a single time. The ten largest make up about 0.65% of the sample. Material for sequencing was PBMCs or T cells enriched from blood (not recorded which). These receptors all come from a woman aged 18-29 years who had recovered from COVID-19.

The V and J genes are TRBV5-1 and TRBJ1-2; no reliable D call. This CDR3 has 16 amino acids. The germline V gene has CDR1 SGHRS and CDR2 YFSETQ. The germline V and J ends were trimmed by 3 bases and 4 bases, with 19 bases remaining between them. The CDR3 nucleotides read TGCGCCAGCAGCTCCCCCTGGGGAGGAGCTGCCTATGGCTACACCTTC. This translates into CASSSPWGGAAYGYTF.

The rearrangement uses TRBV2 and TRBJ2-1; 10 bases match TRBD2. The CDR3 sequence is 14 residues long. Unmatched junction bases numbered 7, after V lost 6 bases and J lost 8 bases. Germline V gene data show CDR1 as SNHLY and CDR2 as FYNNEI. CDR3 loop: CASSLSGGEDEQFF. The CDR3 region has the DNA TGTGCCAGCAGCTTGAGCGGGGGGGAGGATGAGCAGTTCTTC.

CDR3 amino acids: CASSRHREGDTEAFF. The DNA for the CDR3 is TGCGCCAGCAGCCGACACAGGGAGGGGGACACTGAAGCTTTCTTT. This chain connects TRBV5-1 to TRBJ1-1; a weak D match, TRBD1 (6 bases). Germline assignment: CDR1 SGHRS and CDR2 YFSETQ. Trimming stripped 4 bases from V and 3 bases from J, with 16 bases between. The CDR3 spans 15 residues.

The chain links TRBV20-1 to TRBJ2-1, with 10 bases identical to TRBD2. The trim removed 3 bases at V and 5 bases at J, leaving 10 bases unmatched. Per germline, CDR1 DFQATT and CDR2 SNEGSKA (reference sequence). The CDR3 consists of 16 residues. The CDR3 is CSASKGSGGADNEQFF. The CDR3 DNA follows: TGCAGTGCTAGTAAGGGAAGCGGGGGGGCAGACAATGAGCAGTTCTTC.

This chain connects TRBV19 to TRBJ2-7; D call uncertain. The CDR3 spans 15 residues. Trimming pared 1 base from V and 1 base from J, leaving 11 bases between. Germline loops: CDR1 LNHDA, CDR2 SQIVND (reference sequence). The CDR3 region has the DNA TGTGCCAGTAGTATAGGCGGCGGATTATCCTACGAGCAGTACTTC. Residues: CASSIGGGLSYEQYF. Complete variable domain (other parts from reference TRBV19 and TRBJ2-7): DGGITQSPKYLFRKEGQNVTLSCEQNLNHDAMYWYRQDPGQGLRLIYYSQIVNDFQKGDIAEGYSVSREKKESFPLTVTSAQKNPTAFYLCASSIGGGLSYEQYFGPGTRLTVT.

This sequence joins TRBV3-1 (or the pseudogene TRBV3-2) and TRBJ1-5, with 9 nucleotides matching TRBD1. With V trimmed by 3 bases and J by 4 bases, 7 bases remained unmatched. Germline CDR1 LGHDT, CDR2 YNNKEL (reference sequence). CDR3 length: 16 amino acids. CDR3 residues: CASSQGAGQGNQPQHF. CDR3 in DNA: TGTGCCAGCAGCCAGGGAGCGGGACAGGGAAATCAGCCCCAGCATTTT.

As concerns this clone: Other nucleotide sequences from this sample produce the same CDR3. This chain links TRBV28 with TRBJ1-6; tentatively, D is TRBD1 (6 bases). Trimming pared 7 bases from V and 10 bases from J, leaving 11 bases between. The CDR3 is 12 amino acids. Germline V gene data show CDR1 as MDHEN and CDR2 as SYDVKM. CDR3 coding DNA: TGTGCCAGCACAACAGGGAACTCACCCCTCCACTTT. Encoded protein: CASTTGNSPLHF. Full variable domain (missing parts from reference TRBV28 and TRBJ1-6): DVKVTQSSRYLVKRTGEKVFLECVQDMDHENMFWYRQDPGLGLRLIYFSYDVKMKEKGDIPEGYSVSREKKERFSLILESASTNQTSMYLCASTTGNSPLHFGNGTRLTVT.

The chain joins TRBV3-1 (or the pseudogene TRBV3-2) to TRBJ2-3; 7 bases fit TRBD2. This CDR3 region has 13 residues. Germline CDR1 is LGHDT and CDR2 is YNNKEL (reference sequence). V trimming: 3 bases; J trimming: 9 bases; junction bases outside the gene matches: 6. This CDR3 is CASSHQGAGTQYF. DNA for the CDR3: TGTGCCAGCAGCCACCAGGGAGCGGGAACGCAGTATTTT.

This chain links TRBV6-1 with TRBJ1-3, with D maybe TRBD1 (5 bases). Germline loops: CDR1 MNHNS, CDR2 SASEGT. This CDR3 region has 15 residues. Between the trimmed V and J ends, which lost 3 bases and 4 bases, there was a span of 13 bases. The DNA for the CDR3 is TGTGCCAGCAGTGATGGGACTGGGGGAGGAAACACCATATATTTT. It specifies CASSDGTGGGNTIYF.

This clone was recorded many times. DNA for the CDR3: TGTGCCAGCAGTGGACAAAGCGGGGGGGGTCACAATGAGCAGTTCTTC. As protein: CASSGQSGGGHNEQFF. The chain recombines TRBV6-4 with TRBJ2-1; 10 bases fit TRBD2. CDR1 MRHNA and CDR2 SNTAGT come from the germline V gene. This CDR3 contains 16 residues. The V and J ends lost 4 bases and 5 bases, in that order; junction bases with no gene match: 8.

The genes are TRBV2 and TRBJ2-5; 8 positions agree with TRBD2. The CDR3 sequence is 13 residues long. Trimming cost V 5 bases and J 7 bases; bases outside gene matches: 6. Germline V gives CDR1 SNHLY, CDR2 FYNNEI. CDR3 region: CASSSRLAGTQYF. CDR3 DNA sequence: TGTGCCAGCAGTAGTCGGCTAGCGGGGACCCAGTACTTC. The entire variable domain, with the rest obtained from reference TRBV2 and TRBJ2-5, is as follows: EPEVTQTPSHQVTQMGQEVILRCVPISNHLYFYWYRQILGQKVEFLVSFYNNEISEKSEIFDDQFSVERPDGSNFTLKIRSTKLEDSAMYFCASSSRLAGTQYFGPGTRLLVL.

The chain carries TRBV5-1 and TRBJ1-1; no clear D. V was pared by 1 base and J by 6 bases, with 10 bases between. The CDR3 covers 13 residues. Germline V gives CDR1 SGHRS, CDR2 YFSETQ. The CDR3 nucleotides read TGCGCCAGCAGCTTGCGTGGAGGCTCTGAAGCTTTCTTT. Translation: CASSLRGGSEAFF.

The chain has TRBV7-6 and TRBJ2-7, with 11 bases matching TRBD2. The CDR3 length is 16 residues. The germline gives CDR1 SGHVS, CDR2 FNYEAQ. V gave up 1 base and J gave up 5 bases; unmatched junction bases: 7. The CDR3: CASSLEVAGGQDEQYF. The CDR3 region has the DNA TGTGCCAGCAGCTTAGAGGTAGCGGGGGGGCAGGACGAGCAGTACTTC.

The chain couples TRBV11-2 to TRBJ2-3; TRBD2 agrees at 10 bases. Germline assignment: CDR1 SGHAT and CDR2 FQNNGV. J lost 2 bases, V lost 3 bases, and 5 bases had no gene match. The CDR3 extends over 16 amino acids. The chain's CDR3 is CASSFSAGGVTDTQYF. The DNA of the CDR3 is TGTGCCAGCAGCTTCTCAGCGGGGGGGGTCACAGATACGCAGTATTTT.

About this clone itself: This sample also contains other DNA sequences that code for the same CDR3. The chain joins TRBV5-4 to TRBJ1-6, with a tentative D call TRBD1 (5 bases). The V gene's germline CDR1 is SGHNT and CDR2 YYREEE (reference sequence). The CDR3 loop spans 13 amino acids. V was cut by 0 bases and J by 7 bases, with 5 bases left in between. For the CDR3, the DNA is TGTGCCAGCAGCTTGGACAGGAATTCACCCCTCCACTTT. It yields the protein CASSLDRNSPLHF.

J is TRBJ1-1 and V is TRBV2; a weak D match, TRBD1 (6 bases). CDR1 and CDR2 (germline): SNHLY, FYNNEI. CDR3 size: 13 residues. Between the trimmed V and J ends, which lost 7 bases and 4 bases, there was a span of 13 bases. This CDR3 reads CASTFSGVTEAFF. The CDR3 DNA reads as TGTGCCAGCACTTTTTCAGGGGTCACTGAAGCTTTCTTT.

This chain links TRBV5-1 with TRBJ2-3, with TRBD1 identical over 7 bases. Germline V CDR1 and CDR2: SGHRS, YFSETQ. The V gene end was trimmed by 4 bases and the J gene end by 3 bases; junction bases not matched to a gene: 8. CDR3 length: 15 residues. The CDR3 sequence: CASSRNRGGTDTQYF. In nucleotides, the CDR3 is TGCGCCAGCAGCAGAAACAGGGGCGGTACAGATACGCAGTATTTT.

The sample holds a few counts of this clone. This sequence joins TRBV25-1 and TRBJ2-3; D is unclear. Germline CDR1 is MGHDK and CDR2 is SYGVNS. V was shortened by 7 bases and J by 2 bases, with 13 bases between the two germline ends. This CDR3 region has 14 residues. The CDR3 DNA reads TGTGCCAGCACCTCCAGTGAAAACACAGATACGCAGTATTTT. Translation gives CASTSSENTDTQYF.

This chain links TRBV7-8 with TRBJ2-5; 10 bases map to TRBD2. Looked up from germline, CDR1 is SGHVS and CDR2 is FQNEAQ. The J segment lost 4 bases and the V segment lost 3 bases, leaving 5 bases of the junction unmatched. This CDR3 region has 15 residues. The CDR3 region has the DNA TGTGCCAGCAGCTTCTTAAGGACTAGCGGAGAGACCCAGTACTTC. Translation gives CASSFLRTSGETQYF.

This clone was seen only once. This rearrangement joins TRBV4-1 to TRBJ2-7; 9 bases match TRBD2. Germline trimming cut 4 bases from V and 0 bases from J; bases unmatched to any gene: 1. Germline CDR1 is MGHRA and CDR2 is YSYEKL. The length of the CDR3 is 14 residues. CDR3 loop: CASSRTSVSYEQYF. The CDR3 bases are TGCGCCAGCAGCCGGACTAGCGTCTCCTACGAGCAGTACTTC.

The chain joins TRBV6-6 to TRBJ2-3; 7 bases are a match to TRBD2. This CDR3 is built from 13 residues. Looked up from germline, CDR1 is MNHNY and CDR2 is SVGAGI (reference sequence). V lost 9 bases and J lost 1; bases outside the gene matches: 4. The CDR3 reads CASGRAGTDTQYF. The CDR3 nucleotides read TGTGCCAGTGGGAGGGCTGGCACAGATACGCAGTATTTT.

V usage is TRBV14 and J usage is TRBJ1-4; maybe TRBD1 (6 bases). V was pared by 1 base and J by 5 bases, with 17 bases between. Germline values: CDR1 SGHDN, CDR2 FVKESK. This CDR3 has 17 amino acids. The CDR3 DNA sequence: TGTGCCAGCAGCCAAGGGACGCTGGACAGCGGAAATGAAAAACTGTTTTTT. Its protein product is CASSQGTLDSGNEKLFF.